The source of this T cell receptor (beta chain) is a study of persistence of HIV-infected CD4 T cells. The CDR3 has 16 amino acids. Germline CDR1 KGHSH, CDR2 LQKENI. V was pared by 0 bases and J by 5 bases, with 11 bases between. Comments on this clone: No antigen is known for it.

This was the immunoSEQ version 4 assay in survey mode. Template was genomic DNA at 10 ng/uL, with up to roughly 1 ug used per sample. TCRdb's copy holds only in-frame clones and misses some; the assay was immunoSEQ multiplex PCR. The sample contains 25,000 to 30,000 clones, 82% of which appear only once. Lysates of CMV-infected fibroblasts at 10 ug/mL stimulated these cells. Memory cells lacking CD40L and CD69 with high CD45RO were sorted. For 15 to 20 hours, CD8-depleted PBMCs received anti-CD28/CD49d costimulation, a CD40-blocking antibody and enfuvirtide. Study-wide results and limits: CMV- and Gag-responding cells had lower TCRbeta richness than CD3/CD28-responding cells. Antigen-responding cells were enriched for degenerate expanded CDR3beta sequences.

This TCR was recovered from an adult man with HIV who was CMV-seropositive. The chain carries TRBV18 and TRBJ1-6; D remains unclear. Sequenced material: CD4+ T cells sorted from PBMCs after approximately 19-hour stimulation, taken from a patient who received antiretroviral therapy. This chain's CDR3 is CASSPPGGRNNSPLHF. The CDR3 nucleotides are TGTGCCAGCTCACCACCGGGAGGCCGGAATAATTCACCCCTCCACTTT.